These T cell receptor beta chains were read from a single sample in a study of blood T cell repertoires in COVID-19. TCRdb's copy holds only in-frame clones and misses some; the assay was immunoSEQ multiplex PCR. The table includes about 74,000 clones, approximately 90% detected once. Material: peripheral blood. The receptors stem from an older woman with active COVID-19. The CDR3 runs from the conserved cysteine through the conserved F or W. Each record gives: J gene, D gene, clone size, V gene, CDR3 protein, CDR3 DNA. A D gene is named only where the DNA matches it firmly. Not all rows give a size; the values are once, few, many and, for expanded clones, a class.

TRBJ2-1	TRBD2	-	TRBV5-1	CASSGGLGSYNEQFF	TGCGCCAGCAGCGGAGGACTAGGCTCCTACAATGAGCAGTTCTTC
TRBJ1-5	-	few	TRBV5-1	CASSLTPDQPQHF	TGCGCCAGCAGCCTCACACCAGATCAGCCCCAGCATTTT
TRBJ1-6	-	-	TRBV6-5	CASRQASDSPLHF	TGTGCCAGCCGGCAGGCTAGCGATTCACCCCTCCACTTT
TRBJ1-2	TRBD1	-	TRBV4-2	CASSRESGTGVYGYTF	TGTGCCAGCAGCCGCGAATCCGGGACAGGGGTCTATGGCTACACCTTC
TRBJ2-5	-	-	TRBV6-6	CASSYTGGAFGETQYF	TGTGCCAGCAGTTACACTGGGGGGGCGTTCGGCGAGACCCAGTACTTC
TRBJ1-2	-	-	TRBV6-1	CASSEWQGSGYTF	TGTGCCAGCAGTGAATGGCAGGGCAGCGGCTACACCTTC
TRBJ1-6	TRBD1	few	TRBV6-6	CASSYSGGRGDSPLHF	TGTGCCAGCAGTTATTCCGGAGGCAGGGGGGATTCACCCCTCCACTTT
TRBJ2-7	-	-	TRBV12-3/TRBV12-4	CASSLFEREQYF	TGTGCCAGCAGTTTATTCGAGCGCGAGCAGTACTTC
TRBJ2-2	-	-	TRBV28	CASSPGHYNTGELFF	TGTGCCAGCAGTCCGGGACATTATAACACCGGGGAGCTGTTTTTT
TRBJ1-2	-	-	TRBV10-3	CAISDGYGGDGYTF	TGTGCCATCAGTGACGGGTATGGAGGGGATGGCTACACCTTC
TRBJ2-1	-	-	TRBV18	CASSLHNYNEQFF	TGTGCCAGCTCCCTCCACAACTACAATGAGCAGTTCTTC
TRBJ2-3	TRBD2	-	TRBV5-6	CASSLEAGGRPNTDTQYF	TGTGCCAGCAGCTTAGAAGCGGGAGGGCGACCGAACACAGATACGCAGTATTTT
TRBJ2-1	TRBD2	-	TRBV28	CASSLAGGPTGEQFF	TGTGCCAGCAGTTTAGCGGGAGGGCCGACTGGTGAGCAGTTCTTC
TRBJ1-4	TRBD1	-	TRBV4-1	CASSQTGAGREKLFF	TGCGCCAGCAGCCAAACAGGGGCTGGGAGAGAAAAACTGTTTTTT
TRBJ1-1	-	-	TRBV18	CASSPGHRRTEAFF	TGTGCCAGCTCACCAGGCCACAGGAGAACTGAAGCTTTCTTT
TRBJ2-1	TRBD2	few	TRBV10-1	CASSETGGVEFF	TGCGCCAGCAGTGAGACGGGGGGTGTAGAGTTCTTC
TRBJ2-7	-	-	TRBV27	CASSSLTRGSYEQYF	TGTGCCAGCAGTTCGTTGACTAGGGGCTCCTACGAGCAGTACTTC
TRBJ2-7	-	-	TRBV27	CASSSQKWGLNSYEQYF	TGTGCCAGCAGTTCCCAGAAATGGGGACTGAACTCCTACGAGCAGTACTTC
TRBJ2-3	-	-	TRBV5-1	CASSPRGSEADTQYF	TGCGCCAGCAGCCCAAGGGGGAGTGAGGCAGATACGCAGTATTTT
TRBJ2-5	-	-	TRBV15	CATGRRGKETQYF	TGTGCCACCGGCCGACGGGGGAAAGAGACCCAGTACTTC
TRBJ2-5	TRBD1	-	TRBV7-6	CASSLVPPFWTGEETQYF	TGTGCCAGCAGCTTAGTACCCCCCTTCTGGACAGGGGAGGAGACCCAGTACTTC
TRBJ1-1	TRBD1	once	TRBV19	CASSPNFNRGPEAFF	TGTGCCAGTAGCCCTAATTTTAACAGGGGACCTGAAGCTTTCTTT
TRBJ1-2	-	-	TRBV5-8	CASSPTGLDGYTF	TGTGCCAGCAGCCCCACCGGTCTGGATGGCTACACCTTC
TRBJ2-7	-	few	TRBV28	CASTLGHEQYF	TGTGCCAGCACCCTAGGCCACGAGCAGTACTTC